Below, 22 T cell receptor beta chains from the same sample are listed, as sequenced in a study of T cell changes during pregnancy in multiple sclerosis. TCRdb keeps only in-frame clones here, not all; method: immunoSEQ multiplex PCR. The sample consists of some 64,000 clones, about 91% of them appearing once. This specimen was peripheral blood, taken after pregnancy. The source is a female donor with multiple sclerosis, enrolled in a pregnancy study.

The J gene is TRBJ2-5, the V gene TRBV5-1; possible D gene TRBD2, 7 bases. Germline loops: CDR1 SGHRS, CDR2 YFSETQ. V gave up 3 bases and J gave up 3 bases, with 18 bases separating them. This CDR3 spans 16 amino acids. Here the CDR3 reads CASSSRGGLTKETQYF. The CDR3 coding sequence is TGCGCCAGCAGCTCCCGCGGGGGCCTGACAAAAGAGACCCAGTACTTC.

Comment on this clone: This CDR3 is also generated by other DNA sequences in the sample. The J gene is TRBJ2-1, the V gene TRBV6-4, with 9 positions matching TRBD2. V lost 0 bases, J lost 4 bases, and 1 base stayed unmatched. This CDR3 is built from 15 residues. CDR1 and CDR2 (germline): MRHNA, SNTAGT. For the CDR3, the DNA is TGTGCCAGCAGTGACTCGGCGGGAGGGTACAATGAGCAGTTCTTC. Translating it yields CASSDSAGGYNEQFF.

This clone was seen many times. One end of the junction fails to match germline, which may point to a read error. This chain uses TRBV6-6 with TRBJ1-5, with D perhaps matching TRBD1 (5 bases). This CDR3 is 13 amino acids long. Germline V gene data show CDR1 as MNHNY and CDR2 as SVGAGI (reference sequence). CDR3 nucleotide sequence: TGTGCCGGCAGGGAGGACGGCAATCAGCCCCAGCATTTT. It specifies CAGREDGNQPQHF.

The chain carries TRBV4-2 and TRBJ2-2; TRBD2 aligns across 11 bases. Germline assignment: CDR1 LGHNA and CDR2 YNFKEQ. CDR3 length equals 16 residues. The trim removed 8 bases at V and 7 bases at J, leaving 12 bases unmatched. Here the CDR3 reads CASGSVAGGLGGELFF. The CDR3 DNA is TGTGCCAGCGGATCTGTAGCGGGAGGGCTAGGCGGGGAGCTGTTTTTT.

This rearrangement joins TRBV13 to TRBJ1-5, with D hard to call. The germline V gene has CDR1 PRHDT and CDR2 FYEKMQ (reference sequence). The V end was cut by 0 bases, the J end by 4 bases, with 10 bases between. This CDR3 spans 15 amino acids. CDR3 region: CASSLGAAKNQPQHF. In DNA form, the CDR3 reads TGTGCCAGCAGCTTAGGGGCAGCGAAAAATCAGCCCCAGCATTTT.

The genes are TRBV7-2 and TRBJ1-4, with 12 bases identical to TRBD1. J gave up 7 bases and V 4 bases, and 7 bases lay outside the gene matches. CDR3 length equals 16 residues. Germline CDR1 and CDR2: SGHTA and FQGNSA. The CDR3: CASSSGTGGESEKLFF. CDR3 DNA sequence: TGTGCCAGCAGCTCCGGGACAGGGGGCGAAAGTGAAAAACTGTTTTTT. The full variable domain, rest sourced from reference TRBV7-2 and TRBJ1-4, is GAGVSQSPSNKVTEKGKDVELRCDPISGHTALYWYRQSLGQGLEFLIYFQGNSAPDKSGLPSDRFSAERTGGSVSTLTIQRTQQEDSAVYLCASSSGTGGESEKLFFGSGTQLSVL.

This clone was recorded a few times. The chain recombines TRBV6-5 with TRBJ1-1, with 7 bases that match TRBD1. The CDR3 sequence is 14 residues long. CDR1 and CDR2 from the germline V gene are MNHEY and SVGAGI. Losses at the gene ends were 5 bases for V and 0 bases for J; bases not matched to a gene: 3. This CDR3 is CASSIGQVNTEAFF. The CDR3, as DNA: TGTGCCAGCAGTATCGGACAGGTGAACACTGAAGCTTTCTTT.

The rearrangement joins TRBV19 to TRBJ2-2; D may be TRBD1 (6 bases). The CDR3 runs to 13 residues. Germline CDR1 reads LNHDA; CDR2 reads SQIVND (reference sequence). V lost 7 bases and J lost 1, with 7 bases in between. The CDR3 DNA sequence: TGTGCCAGTACACAGGGGAACACCGGGGAGCTGTTTTTT. Amino acids: CASTQGNTGELFF.

This sequence joins TRBV28 and TRBJ2-4; D might be TRBD2 (6 bases). The CDR3 has 12 amino acids. Germline assignment: CDR1 MDHEN and CDR2 SYDVKM. DNA for the CDR3: TGTGCTACCCGGCTAGCGAAAAACATTCAGTACTTC. Translated: CATRLAKNIQYF.

The rearrangement uses TRBV6-4 and TRBJ2-3; TRBD2 is a possible D gene (6 bases). The length of the CDR3 is 13 residues. V was clipped by 4 bases and J by 2 bases, with 7 bases between them. Germline V CDR1 and CDR2: MRHNA, SNTAGT. CDR3 DNA: TGTGCCAGCAGTGCGGGAGCCACAGATACGCAGTATTTT. As protein: CASSAGATDTQYF.

This sequence joins TRBV27 and TRBJ2-7, with 7 positions matching TRBD1. There are 15 residues in the CDR3. Per germline, CDR1 MNHEY and CDR2 SMNVEV (reference sequence). Trimming removed 5 bases from V and 3 bases from J; junction bases left unmatched: 10. CDR3 loop: CASSPKVGQSYEQYF. The CDR3 DNA reads as TGTGCCAGCAGTCCAAAAGTGGGACAGAGCTACGAGCAGTACTTC.

V gene TRBV19 combines with J gene TRBJ1-4, with TRBD1 matching 9 bases. V lost 5 bases to trimming and J lost 5 bases; unmatched junction nucleotides: 9. The CDR3 is 16 amino acids. CDR1 and CDR2 (germline): LNHDA, SQIVND (reference sequence). CDR3 in amino acids: CASSPGQGRGNEKLFF. As DNA, the CDR3 is TGTGCCAGTAGTCCGGGACAGGGAAGGGGCAATGAAAAACTGTTTTTT.

The chain carries TRBV2 and TRBJ2-1; 16 bases line up with TRBD2. The ends lost 6 bases at V and 1 base at J; junction bases unmatched: 3. The V gene's germline CDR1 is SNHLY and CDR2 FYNNEI. CDR3 length equals 17 residues. CDR3 loop: CASRGTSGRASYNEQFF. In nucleotides, the CDR3 is TGTGCCAGCAGAGGGACTAGCGGGAGGGCTTCCTACAATGAGCAGTTCTTC.

V and J are TRBV5-1 and TRBJ2-3; maybe TRBD1 (7 bases). Deletions cut 5 bases from V and 2 bases from J, with 12 bases between. The CDR3 has 14 amino acids. Germline V lookup: CDR1 SGHRS, CDR2 YFSETQ. In DNA form, the CDR3 reads TGCGCCAGCAGGCGGGACAGTTACACAGATACGCAGTATTTT. As protein: CASRRDSYTDTQYF.

This sequence joins TRBV7-9 and TRBJ2-3; 8 nucleotides agree with TRBD2. CDR3 length equals 15 residues. V shed 0 bases, J shed 4 bases, and the junction held 3 bases outside the gene matches. Germline V gene lookup returns CDR1 SEHNR and CDR2 FQNEAQ (reference sequence). The CDR3 nucleotides read TGTGCCAGCAGCTTAGCCGGGAGGGAGGCAGATACGCAGTATTTT. Amino acids: CASSLAGREADTQYF.

The chain couples TRBV2 to TRBJ1-2, with 10 bases aligning to TRBD1. The V gene end was trimmed by 4 bases and the J gene end by 3 bases; junction bases not matched to a gene: 2. The CDR3 spans 14 residues. Germline assignment: CDR1 SNHLY and CDR2 FYNNEI. The CDR3: CASSGQGADYGYTF. CDR3 in DNA: TGTGCCAGCAGTGGACAGGGGGCGGACTATGGCTACACCTTC.

This chain links TRBV7-9 with TRBJ2-1, with 7 nucleotides matching TRBD2. V lost 5 bases, J lost 0 bases, and 1 base stayed unmatched. The CDR3 is 14 residues long. CDR1 and CDR2 from the germline V gene are SEHNR and FQNEAQ (reference sequence). The CDR3 region has the DNA TGTGCCAGCAGCCGGGACTACTCCTACAATGAGCAGTTCTTC. Amino acids: CASSRDYSYNEQFF. The full variable domain, rest sourced from reference TRBV7-9 and TRBJ2-1, is DTGVSQNPRHKITKRGQNVTFRCDPISEHNRLYWYRQTLGQGPEFLTYFQNEAQLEKSRLLSDRFSAERPKGSFSTLEIQRTEQGDSAMYLCASSRDYSYNEQFFGPGTRLTVL.

The chain employs TRBV5-1 and TRBJ1-2; 7 nucleotides line up with TRBD1. The CDR3 contains 15 residues. Germline lookup yields CDR1 SGHRS and CDR2 YFSETQ. With V trimmed by 1 base and J by 8 bases, 11 bases remained unmatched. The CDR3: CASSLFGQAQGGYTF. CDR3 sequence (DNA): TGCGCCAGCAGCTTGTTCGGACAGGCCCAGGGAGGCTACACCTTC.

V usage is TRBV27 and J usage is TRBJ2-7, with TRBD1 identical over 8 bases. J gave up 5 bases and V 5 bases, and 8 bases lay outside the gene matches. Per the germline V gene, CDR1 is MNHEY and CDR2 is SMNVEV (reference sequence). The CDR3 spans 14 residues. DNA for the CDR3: TGTGCCAGCAGTCAGACAGGGGCCACCCACGAGCAGTACTTC. Translation: CASSQTGATHEQYF.

The rearrangement links TRBV7-2 to TRBJ2-4; 12 positions agree with TRBD2. Trimming took 1 base from V and 2 from J; bases not matched to a gene: 9. Germline V gene sequence: CDR1 SGHTA, CDR2 FQGNSA. This CDR3 contains 19 residues. For the CDR3, the DNA is TGTGCCAGCAGCTTAGAGGGGACTAGCGGGCTGGGGTCCAAAAACATTCAGTACTTC. It codes for CASSLEGTSGLGSKNIQYF.

This clone was observed a handful of times. The chain links TRBV6-1 to TRBJ2-1; tentative D call: TRBD2 (6 bases). Trimming removed 8 bases from V and 2 bases from J, with 16 bases in between. CDR1 and CDR2 (germline): MNHNS, SASEGT. The CDR3 consists of 15 residues. The CDR3 loop is CASRPGSGPYNEQFF. The DNA for the CDR3 is TGTGCCAGCCGCCCGGGGAGCGGGCCCTACAATGAGCAGTTCTTC.

The chain links TRBV5-1 to TRBJ2-7, with D perhaps matching TRBD1 (5 bases). Germline V gives CDR1 SGHRS, CDR2 YFSETQ. V was clipped by 1 base and J by 4 bases, with 15 bases between them. This CDR3 region has 15 residues. In DNA, the CDR3 is TGCGCCAGCAGCTTGTATGCCCAGGGTGGTTACGAGCAGTACTTC. Translating it yields CASSLYAQGGYEQYF. Full variable domain (outside the CDR3, taken from reference TRBV5-1 and TRBJ2-7): KAGVTQTPRYLIKTRGQQVTLSCSPISGHRSVSWYQQTPGQGLQFLFEYFSETQRNKGNFPGRFSGRQFSNSRSEMNVSTLELGDSALYLCASSLYAQGGYEQYFGPGTRLTVT.